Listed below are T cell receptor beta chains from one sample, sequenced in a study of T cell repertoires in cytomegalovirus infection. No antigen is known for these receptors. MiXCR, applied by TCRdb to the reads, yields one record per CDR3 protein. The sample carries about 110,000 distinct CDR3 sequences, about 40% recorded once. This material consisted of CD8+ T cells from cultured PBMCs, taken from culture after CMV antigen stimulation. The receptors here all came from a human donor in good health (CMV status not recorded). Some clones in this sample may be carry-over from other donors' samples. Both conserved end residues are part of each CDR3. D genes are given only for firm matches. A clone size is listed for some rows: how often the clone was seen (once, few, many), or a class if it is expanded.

CDR3 DNA: TGTGCCAGCCACCCACTAGCGGGCCGCACAGATACGCAGTATTTT; CDR3 protein: CASHPLAGRTDTQYF; clone size: .; D gene: TRBD2; V gene: TRBV6-8; J gene: TRBJ2-3
CDR3 DNA: TGTGCCAGCAGCCCACGGGGGATCTACGAGCAGTACTTC; CDR3 protein: CASSPRGIYEQYF; clone size: many; D gene: .; V gene: TRBV7-9; J gene: TRBJ2-7
CDR3 DNA: TGTGCCAGCAGTTTAGAACCTCCGACAGGGCTTCGCTACTATGGCTACACCTTC; CDR3 protein: CASSLEPPTGLRYYGYTF; clone size: .; D gene: TRBD1; V gene: TRBV28; J gene: TRBJ1-2
CDR3 DNA: TGTGCCAGCAGTTACCGAGACAGATCAACTAATGAAAAACTGTTTTTT; CDR3 protein: CASSYRDRSTNEKLFF; clone size: .; D gene: .; V gene: TRBV6-8; J gene: TRBJ1-4
CDR3 DNA: TGTGCCAGCAGTCCCCTTGGTGTAGGGAGGAAAGAGGAGCCCCAGCATTTT; CDR3 protein: CASSPLGVGRKEEPQHF; clone size: few; D gene: .; V gene: TRBV27; J gene: TRBJ1-5
CDR3 DNA: TGTGCCAGCAGCTTCGACAGGGCGCCCTACGAGCAGTACTTC; CDR3 protein: CASSFDRAPYEQYF; clone size: .; D gene: TRBD1; V gene: TRBV7-8; J gene: TRBJ2-7
CDR3 DNA: TGTGCCAGCAGCTTAGCCGGGGCCGCCTACGAGCAGTACTTC; CDR3 protein: CASSLAGAAYEQYF; clone size: few; D gene: .; V gene: TRBV7-2; J gene: TRBJ2-7
CDR3 DNA: TGTGCCAGCAGCTCCACGGGACGGAGCTCCTACAATGAGCAGTTCTTC; CDR3 protein: CASSSTGRSSYNEQFF; clone size: .; D gene: .; V gene: TRBV7-9; J gene: TRBJ2-1
CDR3 DNA: TGTGCCAGCAGCTTAGGGGGGACTAGCGGAACCTACGAGCAGTACTTC; CDR3 protein: CASSLGGTSGTYEQYF; clone size: few; D gene: TRBD2; V gene: TRBV7-6; J gene: TRBJ2-7
CDR3 DNA: TGTGCCAGCAGCTTAGTGGCTAGCGCCCCCTACAATGAGCAGTTCTTC; CDR3 protein: CASSLVASAPYNEQFF; clone size: few; D gene: .; V gene: TRBV7-2; J gene: TRBJ2-1
CDR3 DNA: TGTGCCACCCACGGGCAGTACGGAAACACCATATATTTT; CDR3 protein: CATHGQYGNTIYF; clone size: few; D gene: .; V gene: TRBV19; J gene: TRBJ1-3
CDR3 DNA: TGTGCCAGCAGCCAAGTTTCTCTCACTGAAGCTTTCTTT; CDR3 protein: CASSQVSLTEAFF; clone size: few; D gene: .; V gene: TRBV4-2; J gene: TRBJ1-1
CDR3 DNA: TGTGCCAGCAGTTTTCAAGGCGCGAACACTGAAGCTTTCTTT; CDR3 protein: CASSFQGANTEAFF; clone size: .; D gene: .; V gene: TRBV6-5; J gene: TRBJ1-1
CDR3 DNA: TGTGCCAGCAGCGCCGGTCGGGACAGCAAAAACATTCAGTACTTC; CDR3 protein: CASSAGRDSKNIQYF; clone size: many; D gene: TRBD1; V gene: TRBV5-8; J gene: TRBJ2-4
CDR3 DNA: TGTGCCAGCAGCCAAGATAGAAAGCGAGGCTCCTACAATGAGCAGTTCTTC; CDR3 protein: CASSQDRKRGSYNEQFF; clone size: .; D gene: .; V gene: TRBV14; J gene: TRBJ2-1
CDR3 DNA: TGTGCCAGCAGCTTATTAGCGGGGGTTAACAATGAGCAGTTCTTC; CDR3 protein: CASSLLAGVNNEQFF; clone size: .; D gene: TRBD2; V gene: TRBV7-6; J gene: TRBJ2-1
CDR3 DNA: TGTGCCAGCAGTTCGGCGGGGGGGGTTACCGGGGAGCTGTTTTTT; CDR3 protein: CASSSAGGVTGELFF; clone size: .; D gene: TRBD2; V gene: TRBV27; J gene: TRBJ2-2
CDR3 DNA: TGTGCCAGCAGTCTCAAATCAGGGAGGGAAACTGAAGCTTTCTTT; CDR3 protein: CASSLKSGRETEAFF; clone size: .; D gene: .; V gene: TRBV12-3/TRBV12-4; J gene: TRBJ1-1
CDR3 DNA: TGTGCCAGCAGTTACGGACAGGGGGGTAATTCACCCCTCCACTTT; CDR3 protein: CASSYGQGGNSPLHF; clone size: .; D gene: TRBD1; V gene: TRBV6-5; J gene: TRBJ1-6
CDR3 DNA: TGTGCCAGCAGCCAAGCCGCCGGGACTCCTTCCTACGAGCAGTACTTC; CDR3 protein: CASSQAAGTPSYEQYF; clone size: .; D gene: .; V gene: TRBV4-2; J gene: TRBJ2-7
CDR3 DNA: TGTGCCAGCAGCTTAGATTGGGCAGGGGACACCACAGATACGCAGTATTTT; CDR3 protein: CASSLDWAGDTTDTQYF; clone size: many; D gene: .; V gene: TRBV7-2; J gene: TRBJ2-3
CDR3 DNA: TGTGCCAGCAGTTTTAAGGGTGGCTATGGCTACACCTTC; CDR3 protein: CASSFKGGYGYTF; clone size: .; D gene: .; V gene: TRBV27; J gene: TRBJ1-2
CDR3 DNA: TGCGCCAGCAGCCAAGAAATTTCCAGGGCCGAGCAGTACTTC; CDR3 protein: CASSQEISRAEQYF; clone size: few; D gene: .; V gene: TRBV4-1; J gene: TRBJ2-7
CDR3 DNA: TGTGCCAGCAGTGAGATGTGGGGGGGCTACGAGCAGTACTTC; CDR3 protein: CASSEMWGGYEQYF; clone size: .; D gene: TRBD2; V gene: TRBV2; J gene: TRBJ2-7
CDR3 DNA: TGTGCCACCAGTGAGGGACTAGCGGGGCAGTTCTTC; CDR3 protein: CATSEGLAGQFF; clone size: .; D gene: TRBD2; V gene: TRBV24-1; J gene: TRBJ2-1
CDR3 DNA: TGTGCCAGCAGCAGACAGTCCGATGAGCAGTTCTTC; CDR3 protein: CASSRQSDEQFF; clone size: .; D gene: .; V gene: TRBV7-9; J gene: TRBJ2-1
CDR3 DNA: TGTGCCAGCAGCCCGCGGACGTCCTGGGGCTATGGCTACACCTTC; CDR3 protein: CASSPRTSWGYGYTF; clone size: few; D gene: .; V gene: TRBV7-8; J gene: TRBJ1-2
CDR3 DNA: TGCGCCAGCAGCCAGGTGTCGAACACTGAAGCTTTCTTT; CDR3 protein: CASSQVSNTEAFF; clone size: .; D gene: .; V gene: TRBV4-1; J gene: TRBJ1-1
CDR3 DNA: TGTGCCAGCAGCTTAGTAGAAGCGGGGGGGCGTTACGAGCAGTACTTC; CDR3 protein: CASSLVEAGGRYEQYF; clone size: many; D gene: TRBD2; V gene: TRBV7-2; J gene: TRBJ2-7
CDR3 DNA: TGTGCCAGCAGCTTAGCGAGGGCCACTAGCGGGGTGGACAATGAGCAGTTCTTC; CDR3 protein: CASSLARATSGVDNEQFF; clone size: few; D gene: TRBD2; V gene: TRBV7-2; J gene: TRBJ2-1
CDR3 DNA: TGCGCCAGCACCCTTCGGGGGGCTGGAATGGAGGGCTACACCTTC; CDR3 protein: CASTLRGAGMEGYTF; clone size: .; D gene: .; V gene: TRBV4-1; J gene: TRBJ1-2